A selection of T cell receptor beta chains follows, all from one sample in a study of T cell responses to AZD1222 COVID-19 vaccine. Clones were read by immunoSEQ multiplex PCR, and TCRdb kept only the in-frame ones, dropping some. Among 130,000 or so clones, about nine tenths were seen once, and the ten largest hold 20% to 25%. This sample comprised peripheral blood, obtained on day 0 of AZD1222 vaccination. Receptors were obtained from an adult in good health. Both conserved end residues are part of each CDR3. A D gene is named only where the DNA matches it firmly. Size tells how often a clone was seen (once, few, many) or the class of an expanded clone, and some rows leave it out.

TRBV6-2/TRBV6-3	TRBJ1-2	.	.	CASSYRPVRRANYGYTF	TGTGCCAGCAGTTACCGCCCCGTTCGGAGAGCTAACTATGGCTACACCTTC
TRBV9	TRBJ1-6	.	.	CASSVDVRTDSPLHF	TGTGCCAGCAGCGTAGACGTCCGTACGGATTCACCCCTCCACTTT
TRBV3-1/TRBV3-2	TRBJ1-2	.	.	CASSQGRGSYGYTF	TGTGCCAGCAGCCAAGGACGGGGGAGTTATGGCTACACCTTC
TRBV19	TRBJ1-2	.	TRBD1	CASSATGGPNGYTF	TGTGCCAGTAGCGCCACAGGGGGCCCTAATGGCTACACCTTC
TRBV7-8	TRBJ2-1	once	TRBD2	CASSPREAFSSYNEQFF	TGTGCCAGCAGCCCCCGGGAGGCGTTTAGCTCCTACAATGAGCAGTTCTTC
TRBV28	TRBJ1-5	.	.	CASNVMGQGINQPQHF	TGTGCCAGCAACGTCATGGGGCAGGGGATCAATCAGCCCCAGCATTTT
TRBV2	TRBJ1-1	.	.	CASLTNPATEAFF	TGTGCCAGCCTAACCAATCCGGCCACTGAAGCTTTCTTT
TRBV28	TRBJ1-2	once	.	CASRLTGWYGYTF	TGTGCCAGCAGACTTACAGGGTGGTATGGCTACACCTTC
TRBV27	TRBJ1-1	.	.	CASSPSGGMNTEAFF	TGTGCCAGCAGTCCCTCGGGGGGGATGAACACTGAAGCTTTCTTT
TRBV6-1	TRBJ1-2	.	.	CASSDSGSYGYTF	TGTGCCAGCAGTGATTCTGGCTCCTATGGCTACACCTTC
TRBV5-1	TRBJ2-7	.	TRBD1	CASTLLPGQGFEQYF	TGCGCCAGCACCCTCCTACCGGGACAGGGCTTCGAGCAGTACTTC
TRBV7-2	TRBJ1-1	.	.	CASSLLGVTEAFF	TGTGCCAGCAGTCTCCTCGGGGTCACTGAAGCTTTCTTT
TRBV11-3	TRBJ2-7	.	.	CASSRHTNSEQYF	TGTGCCAGCAGCCGACACACTAATAGCGAGCAGTACTTC
TRBV12-3/TRBV12-4	TRBJ1-3	.	.	CASVKGNTIYF	TGTGCCAGCGTTAAGGGAAACACCATATATTTT
TRBV24-1	TRBJ1-2	.	TRBD1	CATSDGDSYGYTF	TGTGCCACCAGTGATGGGGACAGCTATGGCTACACCTTC
TRBV5-8	TRBJ1-1	.	.	CASSLKWASTEAFF	TGTGCCAGCAGCTTGAAGTGGGCCTCCACTGAAGCTTTCTTT
TRBV3-1/TRBV3-2	TRBJ2-5	.	.	CASSHLDGRQETQYF	TGTGCCAGCAGCCACCTGGACGGACGCCAAGAGACCCAGTACTTC
TRBV5-1	TRBJ1-2	once	.	CASAANHDNYGYTF	TGCGCCAGCGCCGCCAACCACGATAACTATGGCTACACCTTC
TRBV19	TRBJ2-7	.	TRBD1	CASRSTGEASYEQYF	TGTGCCTCCCGCTCGACAGGGGAGGCCTCCTACGAGCAGTACTTC
TRBV27	TRBJ2-5	.	.	CASSRLSQETQYF	TGTGCCAGCAGTAGGTTATCCCAAGAGACCCAGTACTTC
TRBV4-1	TRBJ2-7	.	.	CASSQVHLTGINYEQYF	TGCGCCAGCAGCCAAGTTCATTTAACAGGGATAAACTACGAGCAGTACTTC
TRBV28	TRBJ1-1	.	.	CASPPPGKTEAFF	TGTGCCAGCCCCCCACCGGGGAAAACTGAAGCTTTCTTT
TRBV6-4	TRBJ1-2	.	.	CASSARVGGYGYTF	TGTGCCAGCAGTGCCCGGGTCGGGGGCTATGGCTACACCTTC
TRBV5-1	TRBJ1-2	.	.	CASSFLTGSGGYTF	TGCGCCAGCAGCTTTTTGACGGGTTCGGGGGGCTACACCTTC
TRBV6-5	TRBJ1-2	.	.	CASSSGGAYNGYTF	TGTGCCAGCAGTTCCGGAGGGGCTTATAATGGCTACACCTTC
TRBV6-5	TRBJ2-3	.	TRBD2	CAGRGRVYTDTQYF	TGTGCCGGGAGGGGTCGGGTATACACAGATACGCAGTATTTT
TRBV29-1	TRBJ1-3	few	.	CSVETAGNTIYF	TGCAGCGTTGAGACAGCTGGAAACACCATATATTTT
TRBV3-1/TRBV3-2	TRBJ2-7	.	.	CASSRRARVDEQYF	TGTGCCAGCAGCCGTCGGGCCAGGGTCGACGAGCAGTACTTC
TRBV9	TRBJ1-3	.	TRBD1	CASSDRDRRASGNTIYF	TGTGCCAGCAGCGACCGGGACAGAAGGGCCTCTGGAAACACCATATATTTT
TRBV28	TRBJ2-7	.	.	CASSLLGGPYEQYF	TGTGCCAGCAGTTTATTGGGGGGCCCATACGAGCAGTACTTC
TRBV4-1	TRBJ1-2	.	TRBD1	CASSQGQGGVYGYTF	TGCGCCAGCAGCCAAGGGCAGGGGGGCGTCTATGGCTACACCTTC
TRBV11-2	TRBJ1-2	.	.	CASSLAGRRGDYGYTF	TGTGCCAGCAGCTTAGCCGGCAGGAGGGGGGACTATGGCTACACCTTC
TRBV29-1	TRBJ2-7	few	.	CSVEIGTDSYEQYF	TGCAGCGTTGAAATTGGGACTGACTCCTACGAGCAGTACTTC
TRBV27	TRBJ2-3	once	.	CASSPMGRGTDTQYF	TGTGCCAGCAGTCCCATGGGGCGGGGAACAGATACGCAGTATTTT
TRBV24-1	TRBJ2-7	.	.	CATSDASVGQASYEQYF	TGTGCCACCAGTGATGCCTCGGTCGGGCAGGCGTCCTACGAGCAGTACTTC
TRBV5-1	TRBJ2-3	.	.	CASSFSGDTQYF	TGCGCCAGCAGCTTCTCGGGGGATACGCAGTATTTT
TRBV7-9	TRBJ1-3	.	.	CASSPQATGTGNTIYF	TGTGCCAGCAGCCCCCAGGCGACAGGAACTGGAAACACCATATATTTT
TRBV4-3	TRBJ2-7	few	TRBD1	CASSLGTGDPYEQYF	TGCGCCAGCAGCCTCGGGACAGGGGATCCCTACGAGCAGTACTTC
TRBV28	TRBJ2-7	few	TRBD2	CASSPGGSGGAYEQYF	TGTGCCAGCAGTCCCGGAGGTAGCGGGGGGGCCTACGAGCAGTACTTC